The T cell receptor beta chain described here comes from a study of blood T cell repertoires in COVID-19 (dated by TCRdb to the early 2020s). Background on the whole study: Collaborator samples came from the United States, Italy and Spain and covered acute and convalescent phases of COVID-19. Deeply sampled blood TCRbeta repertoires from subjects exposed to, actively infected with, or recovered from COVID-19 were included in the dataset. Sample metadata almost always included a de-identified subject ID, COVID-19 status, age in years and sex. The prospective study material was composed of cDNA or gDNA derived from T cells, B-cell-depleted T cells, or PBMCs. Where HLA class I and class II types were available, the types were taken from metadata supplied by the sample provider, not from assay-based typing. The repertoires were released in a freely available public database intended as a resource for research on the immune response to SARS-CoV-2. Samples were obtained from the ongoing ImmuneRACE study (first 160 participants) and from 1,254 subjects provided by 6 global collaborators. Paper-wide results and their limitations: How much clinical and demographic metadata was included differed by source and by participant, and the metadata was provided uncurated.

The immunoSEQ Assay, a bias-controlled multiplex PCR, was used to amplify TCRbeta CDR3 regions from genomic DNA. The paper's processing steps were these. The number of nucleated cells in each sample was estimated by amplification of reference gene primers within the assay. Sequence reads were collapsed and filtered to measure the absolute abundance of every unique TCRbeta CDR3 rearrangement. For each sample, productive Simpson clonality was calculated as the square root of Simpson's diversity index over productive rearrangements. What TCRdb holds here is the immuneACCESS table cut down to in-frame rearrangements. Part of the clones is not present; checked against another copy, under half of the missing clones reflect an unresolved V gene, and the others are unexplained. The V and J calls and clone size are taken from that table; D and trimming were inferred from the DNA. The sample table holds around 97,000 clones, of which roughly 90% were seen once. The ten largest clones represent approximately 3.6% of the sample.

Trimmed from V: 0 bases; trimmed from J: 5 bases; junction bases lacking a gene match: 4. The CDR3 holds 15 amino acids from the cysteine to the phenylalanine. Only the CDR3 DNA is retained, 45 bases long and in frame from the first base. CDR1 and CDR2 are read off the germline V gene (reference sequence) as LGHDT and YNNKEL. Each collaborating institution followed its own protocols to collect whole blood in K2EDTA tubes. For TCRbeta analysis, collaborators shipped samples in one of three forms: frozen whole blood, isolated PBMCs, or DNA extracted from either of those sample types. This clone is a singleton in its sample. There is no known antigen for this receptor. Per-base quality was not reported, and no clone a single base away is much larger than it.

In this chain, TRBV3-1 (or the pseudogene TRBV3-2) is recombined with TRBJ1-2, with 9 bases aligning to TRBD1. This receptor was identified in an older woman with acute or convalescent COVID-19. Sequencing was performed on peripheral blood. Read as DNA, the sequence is TGTGCCAGCAGCCAAGACCCACAGGGGGCGTATGGCTACACCTTC. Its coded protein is CASSQDPQGAYGYTF.